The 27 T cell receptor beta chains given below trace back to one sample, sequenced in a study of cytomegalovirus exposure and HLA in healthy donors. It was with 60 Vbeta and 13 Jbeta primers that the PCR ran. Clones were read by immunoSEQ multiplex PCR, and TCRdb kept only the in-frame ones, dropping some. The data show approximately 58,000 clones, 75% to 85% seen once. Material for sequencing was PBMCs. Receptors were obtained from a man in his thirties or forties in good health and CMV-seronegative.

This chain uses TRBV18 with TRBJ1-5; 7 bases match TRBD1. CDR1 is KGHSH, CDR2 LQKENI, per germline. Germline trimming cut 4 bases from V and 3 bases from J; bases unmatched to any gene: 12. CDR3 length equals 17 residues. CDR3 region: CASSLPYPRGVNQPQHF. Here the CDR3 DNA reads TGTGCCAGCTCACTACCTTATCCCAGGGGGGTCAATCAGCCCCAGCATTTT.

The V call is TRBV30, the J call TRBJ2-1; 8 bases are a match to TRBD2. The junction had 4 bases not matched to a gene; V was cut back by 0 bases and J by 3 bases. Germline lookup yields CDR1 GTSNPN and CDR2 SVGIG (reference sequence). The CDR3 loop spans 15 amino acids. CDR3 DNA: TGTGCCTGGAGTGTAAGGCTAGCGGGCTACAATGAGCAGTTCTTC. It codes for CAWSVRLAGYNEQFF.

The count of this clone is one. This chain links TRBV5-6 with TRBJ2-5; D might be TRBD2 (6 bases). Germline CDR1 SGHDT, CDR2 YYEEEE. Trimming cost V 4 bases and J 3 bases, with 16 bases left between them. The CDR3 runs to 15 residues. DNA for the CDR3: TGTGCCAGCAGCACGTACCGGGACTCAAAAGAGACCCAGTACTTC. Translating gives CASSTYRDSKETQYF.

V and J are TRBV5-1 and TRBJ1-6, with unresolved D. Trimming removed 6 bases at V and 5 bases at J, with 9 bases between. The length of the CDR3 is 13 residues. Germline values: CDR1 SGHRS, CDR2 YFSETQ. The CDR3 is CASTDGDNSPLHF. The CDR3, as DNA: TGCGCCAGCACCGACGGAGATAATTCACCCCTCCACTTT.

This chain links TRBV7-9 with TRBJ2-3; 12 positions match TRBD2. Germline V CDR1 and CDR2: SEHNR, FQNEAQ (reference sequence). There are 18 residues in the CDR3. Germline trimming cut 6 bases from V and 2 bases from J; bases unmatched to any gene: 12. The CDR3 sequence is CASRSRGRTSGTTDTQYF. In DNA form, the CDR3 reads TGTGCCAGCAGATCCCGCGGGAGGACTAGCGGGACCACAGATACGCAGTATTTT.

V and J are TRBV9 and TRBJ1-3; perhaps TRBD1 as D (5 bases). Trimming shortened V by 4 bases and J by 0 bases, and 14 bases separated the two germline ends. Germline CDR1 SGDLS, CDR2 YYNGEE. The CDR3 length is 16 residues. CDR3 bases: TGTGCCAGCAGCCTAAAGGGGTCCTTCTCTGGAAACACCATATATTTT. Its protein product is CASSLKGSFSGNTIYF.

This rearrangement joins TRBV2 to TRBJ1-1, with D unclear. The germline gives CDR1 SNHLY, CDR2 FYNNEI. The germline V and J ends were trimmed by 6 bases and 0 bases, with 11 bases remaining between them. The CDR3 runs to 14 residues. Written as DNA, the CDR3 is TGTGCCAGCAGGGTGGGCAGCTTGAACACTGAAGCTTTCTTT. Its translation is CASRVGSLNTEAFF.

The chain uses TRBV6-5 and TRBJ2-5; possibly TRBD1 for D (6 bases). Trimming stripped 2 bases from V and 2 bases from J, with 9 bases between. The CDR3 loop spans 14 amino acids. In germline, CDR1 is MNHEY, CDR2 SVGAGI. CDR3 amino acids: CASSYHRAQETQYF. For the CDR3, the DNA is TGTGCCAGCAGTTACCACAGGGCACAAGAGACCCAGTACTTC.

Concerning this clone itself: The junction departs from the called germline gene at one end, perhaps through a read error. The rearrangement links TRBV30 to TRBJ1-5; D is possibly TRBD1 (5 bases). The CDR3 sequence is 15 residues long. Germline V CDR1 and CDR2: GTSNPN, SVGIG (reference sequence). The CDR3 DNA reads TGTGCCTGGAGTGTCGATGGGGGAGGAAATCGGCCCCAGCATTTT. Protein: CAWSVDGGGNRPQHF.

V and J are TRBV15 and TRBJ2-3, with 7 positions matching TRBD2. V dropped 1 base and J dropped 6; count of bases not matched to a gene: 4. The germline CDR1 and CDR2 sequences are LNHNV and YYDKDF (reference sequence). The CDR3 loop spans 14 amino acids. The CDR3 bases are TGTGCCACCAGCAGAGCTGATAGCGGGGATACGCAGTATTTT. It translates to CATSRADSGDTQYF.

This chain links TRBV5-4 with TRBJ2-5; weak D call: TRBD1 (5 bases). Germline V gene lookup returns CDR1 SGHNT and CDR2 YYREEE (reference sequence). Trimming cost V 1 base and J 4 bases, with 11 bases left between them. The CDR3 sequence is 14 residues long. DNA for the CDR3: TGTGCCAGCAGCTTGCGCACCACAGGAGAGACCCAGTACTTC. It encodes CASSLRTTGETQYF.

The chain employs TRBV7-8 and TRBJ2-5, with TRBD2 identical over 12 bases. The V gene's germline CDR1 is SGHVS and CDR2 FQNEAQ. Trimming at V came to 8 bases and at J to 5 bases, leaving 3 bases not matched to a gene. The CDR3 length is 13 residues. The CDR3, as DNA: TGTGCCAGCCGGACTAGCGGGGTGGAGACCCAGTACTTC. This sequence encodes CASRTSGVETQYF.

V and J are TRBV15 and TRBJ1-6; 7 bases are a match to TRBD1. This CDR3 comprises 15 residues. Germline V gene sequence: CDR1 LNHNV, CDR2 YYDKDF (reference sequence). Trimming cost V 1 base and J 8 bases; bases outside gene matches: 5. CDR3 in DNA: TGTGCCACCAGCAGAGCTGCAGGGGGTGATTCACCCCTCCACTTT. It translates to CATSRAAGGDSPLHF.

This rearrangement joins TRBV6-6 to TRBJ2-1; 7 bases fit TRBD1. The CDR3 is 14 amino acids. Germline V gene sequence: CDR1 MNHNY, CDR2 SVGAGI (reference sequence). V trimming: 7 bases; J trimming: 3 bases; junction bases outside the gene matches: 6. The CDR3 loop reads CASNMGQIYNEQFF. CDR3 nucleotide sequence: TGTGCCAGCAACATGGGACAGATCTACAATGAGCAGTTCTTC.

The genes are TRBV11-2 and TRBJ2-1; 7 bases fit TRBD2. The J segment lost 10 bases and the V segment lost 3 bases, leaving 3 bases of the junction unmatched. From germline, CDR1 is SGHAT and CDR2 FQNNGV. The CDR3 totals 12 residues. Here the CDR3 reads CASSLSGMEQFF. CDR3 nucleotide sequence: TGTGCCAGCAGCTTGAGCGGGATGGAGCAGTTCTTC.

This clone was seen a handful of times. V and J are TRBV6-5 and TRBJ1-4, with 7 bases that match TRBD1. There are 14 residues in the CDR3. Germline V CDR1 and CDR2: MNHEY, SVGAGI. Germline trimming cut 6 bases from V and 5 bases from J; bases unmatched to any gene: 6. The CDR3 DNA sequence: TGTGCCAGCAGGAAGACAGGGAGAAATGAAAAACTGTTTTTT. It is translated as CASRKTGRNEKLFF.

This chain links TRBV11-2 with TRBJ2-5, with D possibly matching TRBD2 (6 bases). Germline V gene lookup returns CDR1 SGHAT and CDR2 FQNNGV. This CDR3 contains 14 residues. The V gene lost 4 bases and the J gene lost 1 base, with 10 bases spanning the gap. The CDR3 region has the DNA TGTGCCAGCAGCTCCCGGGACTTCCAAGAGACCCAGTACTTC. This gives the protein CASSSRDFQETQYF.

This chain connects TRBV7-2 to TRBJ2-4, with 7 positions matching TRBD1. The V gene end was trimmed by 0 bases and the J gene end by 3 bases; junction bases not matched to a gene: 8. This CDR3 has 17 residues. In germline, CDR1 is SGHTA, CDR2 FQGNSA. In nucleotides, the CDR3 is TGTGCCAGCAGCTTAGCAAGTGGGCACAGGGGCAAAAACATTCAGTACTTC. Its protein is CASSLASGHRGKNIQYF.

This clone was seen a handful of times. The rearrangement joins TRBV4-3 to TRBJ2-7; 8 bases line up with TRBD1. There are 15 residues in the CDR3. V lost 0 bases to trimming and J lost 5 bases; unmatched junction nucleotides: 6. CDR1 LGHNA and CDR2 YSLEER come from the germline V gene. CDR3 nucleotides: TGCGCCAGCAGCCAAGAGGACAGGGCTGCCGACGAGCAGTACTTC. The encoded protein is CASSQEDRAADEQYF.

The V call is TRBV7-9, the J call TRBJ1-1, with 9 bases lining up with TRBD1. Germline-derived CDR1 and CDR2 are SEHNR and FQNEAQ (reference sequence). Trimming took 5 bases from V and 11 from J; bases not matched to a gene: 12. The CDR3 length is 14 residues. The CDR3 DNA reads TGTGCCAGCAGCGCTACAGGGGGCCCCCTGAGTGCTTTCTTT. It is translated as CASSATGGPLSAFF.

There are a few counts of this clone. The CDR3 protein is CASSLLAGLAGAGELFF. The CDR3 region has the DNA TGTGCCAGCAGCTTGTTGGCCGGACTAGCGGGGGCCGGGGAGCTGTTTTTT. The rearrangement joins TRBV5-5 to TRBJ2-2, with TRBD2 identical over 13 bases. V gave up 1 base and J gave up 6 bases; unmatched junction bases: 6. Per germline, CDR1 SGHKS and CDR2 YYEKEE (reference sequence). The CDR3 consists of 17 residues.

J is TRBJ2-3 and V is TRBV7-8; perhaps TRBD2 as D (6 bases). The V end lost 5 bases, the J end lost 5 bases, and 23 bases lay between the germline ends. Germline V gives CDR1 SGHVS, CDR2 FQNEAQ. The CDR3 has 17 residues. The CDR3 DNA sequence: TGTGCCAGCAGCCCAATTCGGCGCGGGATGGGCAGAGATACGCAGTATTTT. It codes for CASSPIRRGMGRDTQYF.

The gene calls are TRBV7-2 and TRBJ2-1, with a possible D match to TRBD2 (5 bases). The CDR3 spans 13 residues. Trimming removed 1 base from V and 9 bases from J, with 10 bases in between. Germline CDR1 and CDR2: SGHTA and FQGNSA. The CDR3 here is CASSLGTAIEQFF. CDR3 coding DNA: TGTGCCAGCAGCTTAGGGACTGCTATTGAGCAGTTCTTC.

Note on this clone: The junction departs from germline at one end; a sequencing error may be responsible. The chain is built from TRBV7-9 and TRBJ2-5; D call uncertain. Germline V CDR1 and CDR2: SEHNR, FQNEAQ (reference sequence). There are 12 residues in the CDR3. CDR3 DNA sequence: TGTTCCAGCAGCCCCTACGGGGAGACCCAGTACTTC. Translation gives CSSSPYGETQYF.

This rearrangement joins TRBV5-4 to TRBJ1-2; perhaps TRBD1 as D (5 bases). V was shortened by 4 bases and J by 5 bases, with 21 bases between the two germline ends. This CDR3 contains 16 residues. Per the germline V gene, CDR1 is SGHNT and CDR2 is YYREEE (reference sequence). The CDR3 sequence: CASSRAGEGNRYGYTF. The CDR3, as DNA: TGTGCCAGCAGCCGGGCGGGAGAGGGGAATCGGTATGGCTACACCTTC.

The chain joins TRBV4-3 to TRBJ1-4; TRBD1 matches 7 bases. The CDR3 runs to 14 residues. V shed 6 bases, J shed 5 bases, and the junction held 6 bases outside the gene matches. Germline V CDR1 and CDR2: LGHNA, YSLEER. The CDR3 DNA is TGCGCCAGCAGTTTAGACAGGGTCAATGAAAAACTGTTTTTT. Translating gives CASSLDRVNEKLFF.

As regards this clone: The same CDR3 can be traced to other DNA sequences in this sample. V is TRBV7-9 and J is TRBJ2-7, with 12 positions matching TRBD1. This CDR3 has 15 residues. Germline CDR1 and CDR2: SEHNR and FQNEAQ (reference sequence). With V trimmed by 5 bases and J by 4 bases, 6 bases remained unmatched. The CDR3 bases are TGTGCCAGCAGCCCCCCGGGACAGGGGGCATACGAGCAGTACTTC. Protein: CASSPPGQGAYEQYF.